This T cell receptor beta chain was retrieved from a study of shared clonotypes between healthy human individuals. The trim removed 2 bases at V and 4 bases at J, leaving 9 bases unmatched. This CDR3 is 16 amino acids long. Germline V gene data show CDR1 as MNHEY and CDR2 as SMNVEV (reference sequence). Study-wide results and caveats: An anticipated effect of sequencing depth on clonotype sharing among donors was recognized.

Naive CD8 isolation took CD45RO-negative cells positively selected for CCR7 and excluded terminally differentiated effector memory CD45RA+ cells. Details on this clone: Its matching antigen is unknown.

Sorted-subset replicate PCRs used roughly 220 ng DNA, approximately 33,000 T cell genomes. The assay was immunoSEQ multiplex PCR, and TCRdb's table has in-frame clones only and misses some. The sample records about 2.2 million clones, around 93% being singletons. The sequenced sample consisted of naive CD8+ T cells from PBMCs. The rearrangement uses TRBV27 and TRBJ2-7; TRBD1 matches 9 bases. This TCR came from a man between 18 and 29 years old in good health. Some clones in this sample may be carry-over from other donors' samples. The CDR3 region has the DNA TGTGCCAGCAGTTTAGGCCCAGGGACAGGGCCATACGAGCAGTACTTC. Its translation: CASSLGPGTGPYEQYF.